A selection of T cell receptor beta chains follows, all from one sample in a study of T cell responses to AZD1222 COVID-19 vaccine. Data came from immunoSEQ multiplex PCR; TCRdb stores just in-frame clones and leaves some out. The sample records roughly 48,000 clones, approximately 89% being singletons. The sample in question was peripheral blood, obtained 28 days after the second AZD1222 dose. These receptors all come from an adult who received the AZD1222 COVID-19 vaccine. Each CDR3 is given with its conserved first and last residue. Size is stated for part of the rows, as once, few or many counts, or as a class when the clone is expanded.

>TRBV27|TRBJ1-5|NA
CASSWGTGGLRPQHF
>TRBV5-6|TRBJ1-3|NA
CASSFWDEMSGNTIYF
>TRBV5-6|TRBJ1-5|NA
CASSTAGSLSNQPQHF
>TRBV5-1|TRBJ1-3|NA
CASGEGQPYSGNTIYF
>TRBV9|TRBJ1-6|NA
CASQETDSYNSPLHF
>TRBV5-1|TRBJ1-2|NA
CASSWTGDYGYTF
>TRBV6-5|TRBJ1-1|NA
CASRRDRGSTEAFF
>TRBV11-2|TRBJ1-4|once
CASSSSGGGLFF
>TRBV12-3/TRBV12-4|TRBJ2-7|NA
CASSFRGVPSQYF
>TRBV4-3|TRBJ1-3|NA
CASSQDGVGGSGNTIYF
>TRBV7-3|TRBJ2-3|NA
CASSLLQGGTTDTQYF
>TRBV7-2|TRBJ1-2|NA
CASSEAGGSPVGGTF
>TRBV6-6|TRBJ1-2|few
CASSRYRDRLAPGRGYTF
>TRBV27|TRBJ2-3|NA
CASSWTSGTTDTQYF
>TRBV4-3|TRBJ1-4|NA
CASSPTTWGLGKLFF
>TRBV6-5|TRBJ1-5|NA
CASSSSFLSNQPQHF
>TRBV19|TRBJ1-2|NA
CATQGIYGYTF
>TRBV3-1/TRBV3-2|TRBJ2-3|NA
CASSPDYPDTQYF
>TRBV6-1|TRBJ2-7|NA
CASSDGTPSSYEQYF
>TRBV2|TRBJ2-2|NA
CASTHEVANTGELFF
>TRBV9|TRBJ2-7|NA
CASSVGFGSYEQYF
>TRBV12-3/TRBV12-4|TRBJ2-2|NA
CANTGVTGELFF
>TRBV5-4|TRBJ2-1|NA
CASSLGLAGEKFF
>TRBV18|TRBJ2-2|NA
CASSPPPGAGELFF
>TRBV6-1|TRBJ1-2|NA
CASSDPDKDYGYTF
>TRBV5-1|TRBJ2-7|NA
CASSQDRVDEQYF
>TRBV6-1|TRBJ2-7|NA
CASSDRDGAYEQYF
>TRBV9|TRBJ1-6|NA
CASSVAWGSPLHF
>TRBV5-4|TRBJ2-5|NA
CASRPTQGVSETQYF
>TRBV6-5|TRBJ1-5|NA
CASSSGGREPQHF
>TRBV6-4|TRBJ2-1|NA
CASRAAPNNEQFF
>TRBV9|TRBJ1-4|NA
CASSTRGTSNEKLFF
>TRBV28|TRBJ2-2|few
CASSPPGSRAVPNTGELFF
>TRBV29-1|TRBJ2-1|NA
CSGGSRLAGGQSSYNEQFF
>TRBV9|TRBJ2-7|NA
CASSIRDSDLTQYF
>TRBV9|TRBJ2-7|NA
CASSGGQSYYEQYF
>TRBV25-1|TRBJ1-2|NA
CASRQGGYGYTF
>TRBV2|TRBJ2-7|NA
CASSEGQYIGYEQYF
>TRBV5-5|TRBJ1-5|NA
CASSWDRSNQPQHF